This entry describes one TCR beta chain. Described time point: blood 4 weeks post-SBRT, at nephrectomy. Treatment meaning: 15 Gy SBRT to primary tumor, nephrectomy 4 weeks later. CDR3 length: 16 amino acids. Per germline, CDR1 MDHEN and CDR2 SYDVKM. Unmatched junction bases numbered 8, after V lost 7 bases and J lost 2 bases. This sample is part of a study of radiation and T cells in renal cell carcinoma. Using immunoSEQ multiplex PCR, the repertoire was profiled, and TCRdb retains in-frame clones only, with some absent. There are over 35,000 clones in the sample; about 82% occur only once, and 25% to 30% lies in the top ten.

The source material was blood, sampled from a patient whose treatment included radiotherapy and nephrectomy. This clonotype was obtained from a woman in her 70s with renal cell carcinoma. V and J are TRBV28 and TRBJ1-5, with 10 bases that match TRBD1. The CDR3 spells CASKPGTGEGNQPQHF. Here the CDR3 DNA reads TGTGCCAGCAAGCCAGGGACAGGGGAGGGCAATCAGCCCCAGCATTTT.